These 32 T cell receptor beta chains were sequenced from one sample in a study of blood T cells in healthy people across ages. It was with a sample-barcoded 5' primer and a J-beta primer mix that a second PCR of roughly 7 to 12 cycles was run. TCRdb called the 5' RACE reads again in MiXCR, with one record for every CDR3 protein. The sample includes about 1.8 million distinct CDR3 sequences, less than 50% of them seen just once. The sequencing sample was made of blood. The receptors stem from a woman aged 40 to 55 in good health.

This clonotype showed up just a few times. The chain carries TRBV11-2 and TRBJ1-2; the match to TRBD1 covers 9 bases. The germline V gene has CDR1 SGHAT and CDR2 FQNNGV. The length of the CDR3 is 14 residues. The V segment lost 5 bases and the J segment 7 bases; nucleotides outside the gene matches: 8. CDR3 sequence: CASSGRQGVGGYTF. The CDR3 DNA reads TGTGCCAGCAGCGGACGACAGGGGGTTGGTGGCTACACCTTC.

V is TRBV6-2 or TRBV6-3 and J is TRBJ2-5; D uncertain. Germline V lookup: CDR1 MNHEY, CDR2 SVGEGT. V was cut by 5 bases and J by 1 base, with 14 bases left in between. This CDR3 comprises 15 residues. The CDR3 here is CASSPVWSPQETQYF. The CDR3 nucleotides are TGTGCCAGCAGTCCAGTTTGGAGTCCCCAAGAGACCCAGTACTTC.

The chain couples TRBV7-6 to TRBJ1-1, with D perhaps TRBD1 (5 bases). CDR1 is SGHVS, CDR2 FNYEAQ, per germline. The CDR3 length is 19 residues. Trimming removed 1 base from V and 3 bases from J, with 24 bases in between. The CDR3 coding sequence is TGTGCCAGCAGCTTAGTCGGGCGCGCTCTCGGGGCCCGGGACACTGAAGCTTTCTTT. It specifies CASSLVGRALGARDTEAFF.

This clonotype was found a few times. This chain uses TRBV12-3 or TRBV12-4 with TRBJ1-5; no firm D call. The CDR3 loop spans 12 amino acids. Trimming took off 6 bases at V and 6 bases at J, with 9 bases between the two ends. CDR3 in DNA: TGTGCCAGCAGAGCCGGGGTTCAGCCCCAGCATTTT. Translated: CASRAGVQPQHF.

V and J are TRBV6-2 or TRBV6-3 and TRBJ2-5, with 8 bases matching TRBD1. Germline V CDR1 and CDR2: MNHEY, SVGEGT. The CDR3 extends over 15 amino acids. V lost 10 bases to trimming and J lost 7 bases; unmatched junction nucleotides: 17. The CDR3 loop reads CATYPTGGGRGTQYF. The CDR3 DNA reads as TGTGCCACCTACCCAACAGGGGGAGGAAGAGGGACCCAGTACTTC.

The gene calls are TRBV21-1 and TRBJ2-7; the table gives TRBD2 as D, unverified against the DNA. TRBV21-1 corresponds to a pseudogene. The CDR3 runs 15 residues. In nucleotides, the CDR3 is TGTGCCAGCAGCCCCAAGAGGAGGTCCTCCTACGAGCAGTACTTC. Translation: CASSPKRRSSYEQYF.

This clonotype was counted a few times. The chain couples TRBV6-1 to TRBJ2-6; TRBD1 might be the D (6 bases). This CDR3 has 14 amino acids. Germline V gene lookup returns CDR1 MNHNS and CDR2 SASEGT. Trimming shortened V by 6 bases and J by 8 bases, and 14 bases separated the two germline ends. The CDR3 here is CASREKGETNVLTF. Written as DNA, the CDR3 is TGTGCCAGCAGGGAGAAGGGGGAAACCAACGTCCTGACTTTC.

This clonotype turned up a few times. The chain couples TRBV15 to TRBJ2-4; D might be TRBD2 (7 bases). Gene TRBJ2-7 matches the end of the DNA better, so the J call may be wrong. CDR1 and CDR2 from the germline V gene are LNHNV and YYDKDF (reference sequence). The CDR3 spans 16 residues. CDR3 in DNA: TGTGCCACCAGCAGAGAGAAGAGCGGGGTACAGGGCGAGCAGTACTTC. Translation: CATSREKSGVQGEQYF.

With regard to this clonotype: The junction departs from the called germline gene at one end, perhaps through a read error. Written as DNA, the CDR3 is TGTGCCATCAGTCAACTTACAGGGTTCGATGGCGACACCTTC. The encoded protein is CAISQLTGFDGDTF. The V call is TRBV10-3, the J call TRBJ1-2; D may be TRBD1 (6 bases). Germline assignment: CDR1 ENHRY and CDR2 SYGVKD. The CDR3 contains 14 residues.

The gene calls are TRBV12-3 or TRBV12-4 and TRBJ2-7; D possibly corresponds to TRBD2 (6 bases). The CDR3 spans 14 residues. The V and J ends lost 6 bases and 3 bases respectively, with 15 bases between them. This chain's CDR3 is CASSPGGSGYEQYF. CDR3 sequence (DNA): TGTGCCAGCAGCCCTGGAGGGAGCGGCTACGAGCAGTACTTC.

This chain uses TRBV7-3 with TRBJ2-7; possibly TRBD1 for D (6 bases). Trimming left V 5 bases short and J 4 bases short, with 15 bases between. The CDR3 spans 14 residues. CDR1 is SGHTA and CDR2 is FQGTGA in the germline V gene. CDR3: CASSTKTGGYEQYF. The CDR3, as DNA: TGTGCCAGCAGCACGAAGACAGGTGGTTACGAGCAGTACTTC.

The chain joins TRBV9 to TRBJ1-1; 10 bases fit TRBD1. The CDR3 length is 14 residues. CDR1 is SGDLS, CDR2 YYNGEE, per germline. Unmatched junction bases numbered 2, after V lost 0 bases and J lost 6 bases. In nucleotides, the CDR3 is TGTGCCAGCAGCGTAGGGGACAGGGGTTCTGAAGCTTTCTTT. Protein: CASSVGDRGSEAFF. The variable domain in full, with the rest retrieved from reference TRBV9 and TRBJ1-1, is DSGVTQTPKHLITATGQRVTLRCSPRSGDLSVYWYQQSLDQGLQFLIQYYNGEERAKGNILERFSAQQFPDLHSELNLSSLELGDSALYFCASSVGDRGSEAFFGQGTRLTVV.

The rearrangement uses TRBV7-2 and TRBJ2-5; D is possibly TRBD2 (7 bases). The V end was cut by 11 bases, the J end by 3 bases, with 22 bases between. Germline loops: CDR1 SGHTA, CDR2 FQGNSA. The CDR3 covers 15 residues. CDR3 coding DNA: TGTGCCGCCCGAGAGGGGGGAGGGAAGGAAGAGACCCAGTACTTC. Translated: CAAREGGGKEETQYF.

V and J are TRBV24-1 and TRBJ2-1; D perhaps matches TRBD2 (7 bases). Per germline, CDR1 KGHDR and CDR2 SFDVKD. The CDR3 extends over 15 amino acids. V was cut by 4 bases and J by 2 bases, with 11 bases left in between. Here the CDR3 DNA reads TGTGCCACCAGTGAAAGGGGGGGTCCCTACAATGAGCAGTTCTTC. This codes for CATSERGGPYNEQFF.

The chain joins TRBV28 to TRBJ2-5; 7 bases are shared with TRBD2. J gave up 2 bases and V 8 bases, and 8 bases lay outside the gene matches. Germline CDR1 and CDR2: MDHEN and SYDVKM. The CDR3 length is 14 residues. The CDR3 reads CASFGSGEQETQYF. DNA for the CDR3: TGTGCCAGCTTTGGGAGCGGGGAACAAGAGACCCAGTACTTC. The variable domain in full, with the rest retrieved from reference TRBV28 and TRBJ2-5, is DVKVTQSSRYLVKRTGEKVFLECVQDMDHENMFWYRQDPGLGLRLIYFSYDVKMKEKGDIPEGYSVSREKKERFSLILESASTNQTSMYLCASFGSGEQETQYFGPGTRLLVL.

In DNA, the CDR3 is TGTGCCAGCAGCGAGGGGAAAGGGCTTCAGCCCCAGCATTTT. This gives the protein CASSEGKGLQPQHF. The rearrangement joins TRBV9 to TRBJ1-5, with a possible D match to TRBD1 (5 bases). V lost 3 bases and J lost 6, with 13 bases in between. The CDR3 spans 14 residues. Germline assignment: CDR1 SGDLS and CDR2 YYNGEE.

This clonotype came up a few times. The rearrangement links TRBV27 to TRBJ2-7; 9 nucleotides match TRBD1. The germline CDR1 and CDR2 sequences are MNHEY and SMNVEV (reference sequence). The CDR3 runs to 14 residues. V lost 5 bases and J lost 4; bases outside the gene matches: 6. In DNA, the CDR3 is TGTGCCAGCAGTATAGGGACAGGGATATACGAGCAGTACTTC. Translated, it gives CASSIGTGIYEQYF.

There are a few counts of this clonotype. The rearrangement links TRBV27 to TRBJ2-7; 9 bases match TRBD2. Germline CDR1 MNHEY, CDR2 SMNVEV (reference sequence). The CDR3 length is 14 residues. Trimming cost V 4 bases and J 0 bases; bases outside gene matches: 1. The CDR3 loop is CASSWTSDSYEQYF. For the CDR3, the DNA is TGTGCCAGCAGTTGGACTAGCGACTCCTACGAGCAGTACTTC.

This clonotype was seen once. The chain is built from TRBV5-1 and TRBJ2-5; D is perhaps TRBD1 (5 bases). Germline values: CDR1 SGHRS, CDR2 YFSETQ. This CDR3 has 15 amino acids. V lost 4 bases and J 2 bases, leaving 15 bases between the germline ends. CDR3 sequence: CASSEPTALQETQYF. DNA for the CDR3: TGCGCCAGCAGCGAACCGACAGCCTTACAAGAGACCCAGTACTTC.

This clonotype appeared a single time. The chain has TRBV7-2 and TRBJ1-1; no clear D. CDR1 and CDR2 (germline): SGHTA, FQGNSA. Trimming stripped 5 bases from V and 4 bases from J, with 20 bases between. The CDR3 loop spans 16 amino acids. The CDR3 sequence is CASSQYSRPLSTEAFF. The CDR3 DNA reads as TGTGCCAGCAGCCAATACTCCCGACCGTTGAGCACTGAAGCTTTCTTT.

The gene calls are TRBV27 and TRBJ2-4, with unresolved D. Near its end, the DNA agrees better with TRBJ2-5, so the J call may be wrong. Germline V gene sequence: CDR1 MNHEY, CDR2 SMNVEV (reference sequence). This CDR3 comprises 15 residues. CDR3 in amino acids: CASSSPYRLQETQYF. CDR3 in DNA: TGTGCCAGCAGTTCTCCATACCGCCTCCAAGAGACCCAGTACTTC.

The chain is built from TRBV20-1 and TRBJ2-1; 15 bases match TRBD2. CDR3 length equals 18 residues. Trimming cost V 4 bases and J 0 bases; bases outside gene matches: 7. Per the germline V gene, CDR1 is DFQATT and CDR2 is SNEGSKA (reference sequence). The CDR3 spells CSAILGTSGGRSYNEQFF. The CDR3 bases are TGCAGTGCTATCTTAGGGACTAGCGGGGGGCGCTCCTACAATGAGCAGTTCTTC.

This clonotype showed up just a few times. This sequence joins TRBV6-2 or TRBV6-3 and TRBJ2-7, with no clear D. This CDR3 is built from 13 residues. Trimming removed 8 bases from V and 3 bases from J, with 14 bases in between. Germline CDR1 and CDR2: MNHEY and SVGEGT. CDR3 loop: CASQRTDGYEQYF. As DNA, the CDR3 is TGTGCCAGCCAGCGAACGGACGGCTACGAGCAGTACTTC.

The chain combines TRBV20-1 with TRBJ2-3, with D unclear. The CDR3 is 14 amino acids. The ends were cut back, 8 bases at V and 2 bases at J, with 17 bases in the middle. The V gene's germline CDR1 is DFQATT and CDR2 SNEGSKA (reference sequence). Here the CDR3 reads CSSSLGFLTDTQYF. In DNA form, the CDR3 reads TGCAGTTCTTCCCTTGGGTTCCTCACAGATACGCAGTATTTT.

This clonotype was seen more than once but under ten times. This chain connects TRBV7-2 to TRBJ2-7; D is perhaps TRBD1 (6 bases). The CDR3 length is 17 residues. Trimming stripped 5 bases from V and 6 bases from J, with 26 bases between. CDR1 and CDR2 from the germline V gene are SGHTA and FQGNSA. The CDR3 loop reads CASSQPQPGTSPSEQYF. The CDR3, as DNA: TGTGCCAGCAGCCAACCTCAACCCGGGACATCTCCCTCCGAGCAGTACTTC.

This rearrangement joins TRBV12-3 or TRBV12-4 to TRBJ1-4, with a weak D call TRBD1 (6 bases). This CDR3 region has 15 residues. The V and J ends lost 2 bases and 4 bases respectively, with 11 bases between them. CDR3: CASSLRAQGNEKLFF. The CDR3 coding sequence is TGTGCCAGCAGTTTACGGGCACAGGGTAATGAAAAACTGTTTTTT.

Concerning this clonotype: The junction departs from the called germline gene at one end, perhaps through a read error. V and J are TRBV29-1 and TRBJ2-7; weak D call: TRBD1 (5 bases). This CDR3 has 15 residues. Germline V gives CDR1 SQVTM, CDR2 ANQGSEA. DNA for the CDR3: TGCAGCGTTCAACAACTTCCAGGGTTCTCCCACGAGCAGTACTTC. Translation: CSVQQLPGFSHEQYF.

The chain joins TRBV12-3 or TRBV12-4 to TRBJ1-2; a possible D gene is TRBD1 (5 bases). The CDR3 is made up of 14 amino acids. Trimming left V 5 bases short and J 4 bases short, with 14 bases between. The CDR3 spells CASSHEGRFYGYTF. In nucleotides, the CDR3 is TGTGCCAGCAGTCACGAGGGACGGTTCTATGGCTACACCTTC.

A few counts support this clonotype. The chain combines TRBV4-1 with TRBJ1-5; 8 bases agree with TRBD1. Germline CDR1 MGHRA, CDR2 YSYEKL. The CDR3 spans 15 residues. Germline trimming cut 1 base from V and 10 bases from J; bases unmatched to any gene: 9. The chain's CDR3 is CASSQGGTGGPPQHF. CDR3 DNA sequence: TGCGCCAGCAGCCAAGGGGGAACAGGGGGTCCCCCCCAGCATTTT.

A few counts support this clonotype. The chain has TRBV7-2 and TRBJ1-2; TRBD1 aligns across 7 bases. The germline gives CDR1 SGHTA, CDR2 FQGNSA. The CDR3 covers 15 residues. Trimming at V came to 4 bases and at J to 6 bases, leaving 11 bases not matched to a gene. The CDR3 sequence: CASSSDRPPLHGYTF. The CDR3 region has the DNA TGTGCCAGCAGCTCGGACAGGCCACCTCTCCATGGCTACACCTTC.

This clonotype has just a few counts. The genes are TRBV6-5 and TRBJ2-1; D is unclear. The CDR3 has 13 residues. V lost 0 bases and J lost 7, with 7 bases in between. CDR1 and CDR2 (germline): MNHEY, SVGAGI. This chain's CDR3 is CASSYSQINEQFF. In DNA form, the CDR3 reads TGTGCCAGCAGTTACTCGCAGATAAATGAGCAGTTCTTC.

This clonotype was picked up a small number of times. The genes are TRBV7-2 and TRBJ1-5, with D perhaps matching TRBD1 (6 bases). From germline, CDR1 is SGHTA and CDR2 FQGNSA. The CDR3 is 15 amino acids. The V gene lost 2 bases and the J gene lost 1 base, with 9 bases spanning the gap. The CDR3 spells CASSLSTGSNQPQHF. The CDR3 DNA reads TGTGCCAGCAGCTTATCTACAGGGAGCAATCAGCCCCAGCATTTT.